This TCR beta chain was recorded in a study of identical twins. Whole-study results and caveats: The same donors were not followed; conclusions instead depended on cross-sectional statistical analysis.

Germline loops: CDR1 LNHNV, CDR2 YYDKDF (reference sequence). Trimming left V 0 bases short and J 6 bases short, with 9 bases between. The CDR3 runs to 13 residues. MiXCR was run by TCRdb on the 5' RACE reads, yielding one entry per CDR3 protein. Among 200,000 to 250,000 distinct CDR3 sequences listed, about 7% were seen once. This clonotype has a count of ten or more. Its antigen is undetermined. These same records also appear under a second study, on yellow fever vaccine responses in identical twins. In that study: Twins' T cell vaccine responses reportedly looked partly convergent, partly personalized.

This TCR came from a woman younger than 35 in good health. Sequenced material: memory (CD45RO+) T cells sorted from blood. The chain has TRBV15 and TRBJ2-7; no definite D call. CDR3 amino acids: CATSREGSSEQYV. In DNA, the CDR3 is TGTGCCACCAGCAGAGAGGGATCAAGCGAGCAGTACGTC.